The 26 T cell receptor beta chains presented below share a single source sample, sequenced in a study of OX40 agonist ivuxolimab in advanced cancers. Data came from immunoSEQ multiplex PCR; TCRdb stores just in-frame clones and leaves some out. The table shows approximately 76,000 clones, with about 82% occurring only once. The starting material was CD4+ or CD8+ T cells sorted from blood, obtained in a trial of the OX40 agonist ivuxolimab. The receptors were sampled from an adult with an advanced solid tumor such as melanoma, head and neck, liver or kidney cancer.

The DNA for the CDR3 is TGTGCCAGCAGCGTAGGGGGAGGTGGGACAGGCTTCGATAAGCAGTTCTTC. Residues: CASSVGGGGTGFDKQFF. The rearrangement joins TRBV9 to TRBJ2-1; 8 bases are shared with TRBD1. Germline values: CDR1 SGDLS, CDR2 YYNGEE. V was clipped by 0 bases and J by 11 bases; unmatched bases: 16. The CDR3 extends over 17 amino acids.

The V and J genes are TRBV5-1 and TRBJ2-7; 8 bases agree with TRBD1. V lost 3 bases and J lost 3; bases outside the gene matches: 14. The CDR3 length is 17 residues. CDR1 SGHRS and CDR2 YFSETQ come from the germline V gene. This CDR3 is CASSYGRRTGQNYEQYF. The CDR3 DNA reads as TGCGCCAGCAGCTATGGGCGGAGGACAGGGCAGAACTACGAGCAGTACTTC.

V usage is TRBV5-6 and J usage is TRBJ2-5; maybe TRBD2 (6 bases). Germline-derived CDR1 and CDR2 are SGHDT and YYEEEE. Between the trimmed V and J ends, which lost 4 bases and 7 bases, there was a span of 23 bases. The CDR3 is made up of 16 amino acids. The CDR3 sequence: CASSPPGALPGGTQYF. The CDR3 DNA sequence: TGTGCCAGCAGCCCCCCCGGGGCCTTACCCGGGGGGACCCAGTACTTC.

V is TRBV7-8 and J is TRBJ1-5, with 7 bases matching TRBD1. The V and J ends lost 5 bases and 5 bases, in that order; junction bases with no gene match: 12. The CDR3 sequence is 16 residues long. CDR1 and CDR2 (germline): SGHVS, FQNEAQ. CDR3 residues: CASSANPGQSYQPQHF. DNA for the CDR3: TGTGCCAGCAGCGCCAACCCGGGACAGTCTTATCAGCCCCAGCATTTT.

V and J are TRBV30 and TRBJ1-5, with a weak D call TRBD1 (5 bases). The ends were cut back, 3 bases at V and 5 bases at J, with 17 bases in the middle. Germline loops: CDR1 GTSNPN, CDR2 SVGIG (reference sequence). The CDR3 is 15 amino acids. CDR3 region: CAWSFRGQLYQPQHF. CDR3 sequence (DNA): TGTGCCTGGAGCTTCCGGGGCCAACTTTATCAGCCCCAGCATTTT.

The CDR3, as DNA: TGTGCCAGCAGTTACCCAGGGTCTAACTATGGCTACACCTTC. Protein sequence: CASSYPGSNYGYTF. The gene calls are TRBV6-5 and TRBJ1-2, with D maybe TRBD1 (5 bases). V was pared by 2 bases and J by 0 bases, with 7 bases between. Germline CDR1 is MNHEY and CDR2 is SVGAGI. The CDR3 runs to 14 residues.

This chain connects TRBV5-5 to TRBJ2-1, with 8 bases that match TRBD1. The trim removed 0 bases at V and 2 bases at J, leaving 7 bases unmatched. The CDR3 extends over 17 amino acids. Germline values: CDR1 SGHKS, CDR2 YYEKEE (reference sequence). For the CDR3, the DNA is TGTGCCAGCAGCTTGGACACCGACAGGGGCGCCTACAATGAGCAGTTCTTC. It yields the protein CASSLDTDRGAYNEQFF.

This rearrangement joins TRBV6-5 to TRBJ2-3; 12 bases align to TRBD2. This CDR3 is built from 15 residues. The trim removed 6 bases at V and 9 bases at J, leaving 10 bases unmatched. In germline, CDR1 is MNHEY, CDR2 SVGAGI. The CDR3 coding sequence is TGTGCCAGCAGATCCTCTAGCGGGGGGGCCCTGACGCAGTATTTT. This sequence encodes CASRSSSGGALTQYF.

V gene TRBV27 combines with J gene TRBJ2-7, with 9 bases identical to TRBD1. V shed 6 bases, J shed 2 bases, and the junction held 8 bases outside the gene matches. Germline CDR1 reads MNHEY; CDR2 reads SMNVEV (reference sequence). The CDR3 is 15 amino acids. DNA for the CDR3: TGTGCCAGCAGCCTCCCCGGGACAGGGACCTACGAGCAGTACTTC. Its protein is CASSLPGTGTYEQYF.

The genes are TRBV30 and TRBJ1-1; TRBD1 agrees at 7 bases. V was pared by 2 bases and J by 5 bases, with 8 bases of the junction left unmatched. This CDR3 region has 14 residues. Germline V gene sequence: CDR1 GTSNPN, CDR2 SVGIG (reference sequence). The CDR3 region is CAWSKGGQGTEAFF. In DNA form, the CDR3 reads TGTGCCTGGAGTAAAGGGGGCCAGGGGACTGAAGCTTTCTTT.

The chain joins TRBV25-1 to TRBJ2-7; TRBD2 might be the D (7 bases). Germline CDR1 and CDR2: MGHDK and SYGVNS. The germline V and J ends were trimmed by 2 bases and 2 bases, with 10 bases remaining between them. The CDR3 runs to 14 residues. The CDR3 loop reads CASSELGGPYEQYF. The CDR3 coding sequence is TGTGCCAGCAGTGAACTCGGGGGGCCCTACGAGCAGTACTTC.

CDR3 protein: CASSPPSGGALGETQYF. The DNA for the CDR3 is TGTGCCAGCAGCCCCCCTAGCGGGGGGGCCTTGGGTGAGACCCAGTACTTC. J is TRBJ2-5 and V is TRBV5-4; 12 bases match TRBD2. V was pared by 4 bases and J by 5 bases, with 12 bases of the junction left unmatched. Germline V gives CDR1 SGHNT, CDR2 YYREEE (reference sequence). This CDR3 region has 17 residues.

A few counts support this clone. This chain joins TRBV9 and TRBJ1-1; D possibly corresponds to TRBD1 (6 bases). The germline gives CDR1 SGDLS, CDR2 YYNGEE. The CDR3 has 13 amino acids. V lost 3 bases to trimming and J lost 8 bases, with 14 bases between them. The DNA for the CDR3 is TGTGCCAGCAGCGCTATCCCCGACAGGGAAGCTTTCTTT. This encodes CASSAIPDREAFF.

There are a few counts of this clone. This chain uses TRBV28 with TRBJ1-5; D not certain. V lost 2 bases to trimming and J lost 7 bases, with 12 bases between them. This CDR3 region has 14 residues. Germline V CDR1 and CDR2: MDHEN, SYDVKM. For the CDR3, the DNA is TGTGCCAGCAGTTTAGGGAACATATGGCAGCCCCAGCATTTT. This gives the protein CASSLGNIWQPQHF.

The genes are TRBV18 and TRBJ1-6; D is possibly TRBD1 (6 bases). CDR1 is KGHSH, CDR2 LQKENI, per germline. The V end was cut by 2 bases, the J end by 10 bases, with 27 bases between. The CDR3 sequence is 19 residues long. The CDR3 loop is CASSPGLLRGESAKSPLHF. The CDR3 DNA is TGTGCCAGCTCACCAGGTTTATTGAGGGGGGAAAGCGCAAAGTCACCCCTCCACTTT. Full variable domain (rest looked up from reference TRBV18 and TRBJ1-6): NAGVMQNPRHLVRRRGQEARLRCSPMKGHSHVYWYRQLPEEGLKFMVYLQKENIIDESGMPKERFSAEFPKEGPSILRIQQVVRGDSAAYFCASSPGLLRGESAKSPLHFGNGTRLTVT.

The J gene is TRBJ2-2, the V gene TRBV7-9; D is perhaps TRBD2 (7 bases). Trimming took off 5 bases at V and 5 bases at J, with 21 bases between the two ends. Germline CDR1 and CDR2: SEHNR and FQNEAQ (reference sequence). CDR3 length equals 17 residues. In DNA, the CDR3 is TGTGCCAGCAGCCCCCTCGCCCTGGCGGGGGCTACCGGGGAGCTGTTTTTT. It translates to CASSPLALAGATGELFF.

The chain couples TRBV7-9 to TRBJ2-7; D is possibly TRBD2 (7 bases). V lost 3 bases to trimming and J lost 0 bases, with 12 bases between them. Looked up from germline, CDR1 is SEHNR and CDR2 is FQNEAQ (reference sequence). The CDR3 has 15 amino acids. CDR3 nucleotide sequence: TGTGCCAGCAGCTTGTTGGGGGGGCTCTCCTACGAGCAGTACTTC. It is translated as CASSLLGGLSYEQYF.

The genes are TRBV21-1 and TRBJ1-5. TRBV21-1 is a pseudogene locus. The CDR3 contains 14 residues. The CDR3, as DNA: TGTGCCAGCAGCAAGGAGGACCCGTATCAGCCCCAGCATTTT. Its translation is CASSKEDPYQPQHF.

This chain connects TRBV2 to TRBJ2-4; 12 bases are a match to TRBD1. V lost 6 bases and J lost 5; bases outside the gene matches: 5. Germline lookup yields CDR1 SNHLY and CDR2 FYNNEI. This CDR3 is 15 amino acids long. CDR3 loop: CASRRDRGRENIQYF. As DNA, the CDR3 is TGTGCCAGCAGAAGGGACAGGGGGCGGGAAAACATTCAGTACTTC.

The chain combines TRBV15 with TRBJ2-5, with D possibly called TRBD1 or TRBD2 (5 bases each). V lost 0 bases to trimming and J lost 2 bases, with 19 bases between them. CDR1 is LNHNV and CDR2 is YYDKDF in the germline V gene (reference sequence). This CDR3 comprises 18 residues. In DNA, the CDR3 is TGTGCCACCAGCAGAGACCCCAGAAAGAGGGACGGTCAAGAGACCCAGTACTTC. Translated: CATSRDPRKRDGQETQYF.

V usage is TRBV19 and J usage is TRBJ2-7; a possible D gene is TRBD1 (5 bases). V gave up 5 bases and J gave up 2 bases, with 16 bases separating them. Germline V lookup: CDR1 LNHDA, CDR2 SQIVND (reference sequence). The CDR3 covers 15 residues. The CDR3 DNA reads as TGTGCCAGTAGTCTGGAGCCAGGGAAGGCCTACGAGCAGTACTTC. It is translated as CASSLEPGKAYEQYF.

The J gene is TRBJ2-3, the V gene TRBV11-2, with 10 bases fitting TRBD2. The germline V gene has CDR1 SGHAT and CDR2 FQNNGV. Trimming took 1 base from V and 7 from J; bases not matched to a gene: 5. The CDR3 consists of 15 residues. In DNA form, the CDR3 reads TGTGCCAGCAGCTTAGTCAGCGGGGGGGTGAATACGCAGTATTTT. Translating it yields CASSLVSGGVNTQYF.

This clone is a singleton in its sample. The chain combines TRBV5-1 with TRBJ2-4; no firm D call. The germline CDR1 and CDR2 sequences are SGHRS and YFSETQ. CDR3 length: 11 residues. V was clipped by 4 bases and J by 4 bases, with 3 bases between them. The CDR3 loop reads CASSAKNIQYF. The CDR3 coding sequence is TGCGCCAGCAGCGCAAAAAACATTCAGTACTTC.

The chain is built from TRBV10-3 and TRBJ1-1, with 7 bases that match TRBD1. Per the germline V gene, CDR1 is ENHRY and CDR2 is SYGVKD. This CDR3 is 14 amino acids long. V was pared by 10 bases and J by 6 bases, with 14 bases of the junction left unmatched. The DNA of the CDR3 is TGTGCCACCCAACAGGGGCCCCTCGCCCCTGAAGCTTTCTTT. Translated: CATQQGPLAPEAFF.

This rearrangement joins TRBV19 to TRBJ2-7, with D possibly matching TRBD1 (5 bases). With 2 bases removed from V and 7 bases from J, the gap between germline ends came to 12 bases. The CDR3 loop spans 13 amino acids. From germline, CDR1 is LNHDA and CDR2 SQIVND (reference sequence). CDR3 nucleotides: TGTGCCAGTAGTATATCCGACAGCAATGAGCAGTACTTC. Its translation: CASSISDSNEQYF.

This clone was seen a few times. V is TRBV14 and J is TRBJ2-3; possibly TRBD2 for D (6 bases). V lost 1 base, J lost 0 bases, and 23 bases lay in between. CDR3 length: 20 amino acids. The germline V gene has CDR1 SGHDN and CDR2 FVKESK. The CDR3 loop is CASSQVGFLRGSLSTDTQYF. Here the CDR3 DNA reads TGTGCCAGCAGCCAAGTGGGTTTCCTTCGGGGGAGCCTGAGCACAGATACGCAGTATTTT.